This T cell receptor beta chain was obtained from a study of blood T cell repertoires in COVID-19. Study details: Whether acute or convalescent, the COVID-19 samples came from the United States, Italy and Spain. T cells, B-cell-depleted T cells, or PBMCs provided the cDNA or gDNA that served as material.

CDR3 size: 15 residues. CDR1 and CDR2 (germline): LGHNA, YNFKEQ. Trimming pared 6 bases from V and 2 bases from J, leaving 16 bases between. Authors' data handling: Nucleated cell counts were estimated from reference gene primer amplification. The table came from immunoSEQ multiplex PCR; TCRdb's copy has only in-frame clones and leaves some out. The D gene and trimming were derived from the DNA, and the V and J assignments and clone size from that table. This sample has some 25,000 clones, with roughly 80% found just once. This clonotype originated in a human donor in a cohort sampled during active COVID-19. The specimen was peripheral blood. The chain uses TRBV4-2 and TRBJ2-5; perhaps TRBD2 as D (6 bases). The CDR3 DNA is TGTGCCAGCAGATCGGGGGAGCAGACGCAAGAGACCCAGTACTTC. Translated, it gives CASRSGEQTQETQYF.